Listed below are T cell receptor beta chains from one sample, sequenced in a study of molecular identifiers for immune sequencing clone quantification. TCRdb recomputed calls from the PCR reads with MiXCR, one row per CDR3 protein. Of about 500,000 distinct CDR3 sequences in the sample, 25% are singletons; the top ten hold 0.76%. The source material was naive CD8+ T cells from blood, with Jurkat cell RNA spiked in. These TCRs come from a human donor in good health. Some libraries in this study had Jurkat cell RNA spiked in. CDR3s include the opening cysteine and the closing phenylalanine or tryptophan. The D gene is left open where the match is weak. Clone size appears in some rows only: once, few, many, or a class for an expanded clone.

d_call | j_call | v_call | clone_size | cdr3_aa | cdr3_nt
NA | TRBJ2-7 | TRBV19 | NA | CASSNGPRLGYEQYF | TGTGCCAGTAGTAACGGGCCCCGGCTCGGTTACGAGCAGTACTTC
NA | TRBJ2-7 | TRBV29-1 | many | CSVGAGDIYEQYF | TGCAGCGTGGGGGCAGGGGATATCTACGAGCAGTACTTC
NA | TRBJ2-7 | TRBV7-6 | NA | CASGPDRTYEQYF | TGTGCCAGCGGCCCTGACAGAACCTACGAGCAGTACTTC
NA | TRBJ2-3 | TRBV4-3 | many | CASSQDGSSLDTQYF | TGCGCCAGCAGCCAAGATGGGTCAAGCTTAGATACGCAGTATTTT
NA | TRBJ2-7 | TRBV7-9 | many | CASSSTGRPYEQYF | TGTGCCAGCAGCTCGACGGGCCGTCCCTACGAGCAGTACTTC
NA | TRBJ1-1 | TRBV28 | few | CASSLLTAGSTEAFF | TGTGCCAGCAGTTTACTGACAGCGGGAAGCACTGAAGCTTTCTTT
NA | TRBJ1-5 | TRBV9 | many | CASSAWGGSNQPQHF | TGTGCCAGCAGCGCATGGGGGGGCAGCAATCAGCCCCAGCATTTT
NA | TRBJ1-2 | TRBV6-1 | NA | CASSFPGVDYGYTF | TGTGCCAGCAGTTTTCCAGGGGTCGACTATGGCTACACCTTC
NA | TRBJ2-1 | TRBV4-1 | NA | CASSQAWAGGNEQFF | TGCGCCAGCAGCCAAGCTTGGGCTGGGGGCAATGAGCAGTTCTTC
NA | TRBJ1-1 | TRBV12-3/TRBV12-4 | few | CASSLSPFAEAFF | TGTGCCAGCAGTTTGTCACCTTTCGCTGAAGCTTTCTTT
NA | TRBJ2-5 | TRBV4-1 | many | CASSQHRDVETQYF | TGCGCCAGCAGCCAGCACCGGGACGTAGAGACCCAGTACTTC
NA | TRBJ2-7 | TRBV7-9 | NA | CASSAPEGVKRHEQYF | TGTGCCAGCAGCGCGCCGGAGGGGGTCAAACGGCACGAGCAGTACTTC
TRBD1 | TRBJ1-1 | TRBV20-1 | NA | CSARDWDRSSNTEAFF | TGCAGTGCTAGAGATTGGGACAGGAGCTCGAACACTGAAGCTTTCTTT
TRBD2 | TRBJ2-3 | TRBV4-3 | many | CASSLTSGSADTQYF | TGCGCCAGCAGCCTAACTAGCGGGAGTGCAGATACGCAGTATTTT
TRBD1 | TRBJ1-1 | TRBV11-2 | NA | CASSLGQGYMNTEAFF | TGTGCCAGCAGCTTAGGACAGGGCTATATGAACACTGAAGCTTTCTTT
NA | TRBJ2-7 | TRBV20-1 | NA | CSARDRDPFSGESSYEQYF | TGCAGTGCTAGAGATAGGGACCCATTTTCTGGTGAAAGCTCCTACGAGCAGTACTTC
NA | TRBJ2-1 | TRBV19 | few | CASSTSTGRDDNEQFF | TGTGCCAGTAGTACCTCGACAGGGAGGGATGACAATGAGCAGTTCTTC
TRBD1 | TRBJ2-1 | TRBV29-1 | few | CSVPAEWTGYNEQFF | TGCAGCGTTCCCGCCGAGTGGACAGGGTACAATGAGCAGTTCTTC
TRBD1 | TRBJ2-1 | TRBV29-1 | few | CSVGGGQGSQYNEQFF | TGCAGCGTTGGAGGCGGACAGGGGTCGCAGTACAATGAGCAGTTCTTC
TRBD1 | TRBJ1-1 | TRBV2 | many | CASSAGQGNTEAFF | TGTGCCAGCAGTGCGGGACAGGGCAACACTGAAGCTTTCTTT
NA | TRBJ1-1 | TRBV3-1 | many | CASSEQRQIEAFF | TGTGCCAGCAGCGAGCAACGACAAATTGAAGCTTTCTTT
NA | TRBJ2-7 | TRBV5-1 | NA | CASSFERGQASNEQYF | TGCGCCAGCAGCTTCGAGCGGGGACAGGCATCCAACGAGCAGTACTTC
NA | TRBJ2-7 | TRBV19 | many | CASSPGPGYEQYF | TGTGCCAGTAGCCCGGGACCGGGATACGAGCAGTACTTC
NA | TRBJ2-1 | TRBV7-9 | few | CASSLAEGSYNEQFF | TGTGCCAGCAGCTTAGCGGAGGGTTCCTACAATGAGCAGTTCTTC
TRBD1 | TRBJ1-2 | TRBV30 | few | CASKTGPYLHHF | TGTGCCTCTAAGACAGGGCCCTACTTACACCACTTC
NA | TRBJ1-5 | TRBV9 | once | CASSVGTASNQPQQF | TGTGCCAGCAGCGTAGGGACAGCTAGTAATCAGCCGCAGCAGTTT
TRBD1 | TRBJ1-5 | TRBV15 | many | CATSSLTGGFNQPQHF | TGTGCCACCAGCAGCCTTACAGGGGGCTTCAATCAGCCCCAGCATTTT
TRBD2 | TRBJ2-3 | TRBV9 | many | CASSAAGAGATDTQYF | TGTGCCAGCAGCGCCGCCGGAGCGGGGGCCACAGATACGCAGTATTTT
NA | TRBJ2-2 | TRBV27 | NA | CAGSLTGVEGTGELFF | TGTGCCGGCAGTTTAACTGGAGTCGAGGGCACCGGGGAGCTGTTTTTT
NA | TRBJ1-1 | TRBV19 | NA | CAGSTTGNTEAFF | TGTGCCGGTAGTACAACAGGGAACACTGAAGCTTTCTTT
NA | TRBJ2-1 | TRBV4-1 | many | CASSTSWGYEQFF | TGCGCCAGCAGCACAAGTTGGGGATATGAGCAGTTCTTC
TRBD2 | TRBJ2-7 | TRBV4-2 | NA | CASSQELAGTYEQYF | TGTGCCAGCAGCCAAGAGCTAGCGGGTACCTACGAGCAGTACTTC
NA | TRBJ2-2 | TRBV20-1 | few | CSANRGTGELFF | TGCAGTGCTAACCGGGGCACCGGGGAGCTGTTTTTT
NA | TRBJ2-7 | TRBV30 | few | CAYSTDSIYEQYF | TGTGCCTACTCGACGGACTCGATTTACGAGCAGTACTTC
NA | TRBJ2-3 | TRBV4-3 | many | CASSQRRSGADTQYF | TGCGCCAGCAGCCAAAGGAGGAGTGGCGCAGATACGCAGTATTTT
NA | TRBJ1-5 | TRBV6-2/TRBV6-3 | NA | CASSYGGAHQPQHF | TGTGCCAGCAGTTATGGGGGGGCACATCAGCCCCAGCATTTT
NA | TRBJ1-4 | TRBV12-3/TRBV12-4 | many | CASSSLNEKLFF | TGTGCCAGCAGCTCCCTTAATGAAAAACTGTTTTTT
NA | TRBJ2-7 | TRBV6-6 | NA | CASTNEGFEQYF | TGTGCCAGCACCAACGAGGGTTTCGAGCAGTACTTC
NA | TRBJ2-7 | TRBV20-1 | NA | CSARDEQGVSYEQYF | TGCAGTGCTAGAGATGAACAGGGCGTCTCCTACGAGCAGTACTTC
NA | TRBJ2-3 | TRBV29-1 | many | CSVEGLSSTDTQYF | TGCAGCGTTGAAGGTTTATCTAGCACAGATACGCAGTATTTT
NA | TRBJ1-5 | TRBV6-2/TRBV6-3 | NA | CASIGRQAHNQPQHF | TGTGCCAGCATAGGCCGACAAGCTCACAATCAGCCCCAGCATTTT
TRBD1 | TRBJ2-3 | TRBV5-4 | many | CASSSKGQVPDTQYF | TGTGCCAGCAGCTCCAAGGGACAGGTCCCAGATACGCAGTATTTT
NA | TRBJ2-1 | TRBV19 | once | CASSTGTRATYNEQFF | TGTGCCAGTAGTACAGGGACGAGGGCTACCTACAATGAGCAGTTCTTC
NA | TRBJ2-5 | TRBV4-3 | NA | CASSQDWFGGQETQYF | TGCGCCAGCAGCCAAGATTGGTTCGGGGGACAGGAGACCCAGTACTTC
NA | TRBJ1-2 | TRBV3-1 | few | CASSPQANYGYTF | TGTGCCAGCAGCCCCCAGGCTAACTATGGCTACACCTTC
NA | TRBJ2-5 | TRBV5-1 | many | CASSSGVQETQYF | TGCGCCAGCAGCTCCGGGGTACAAGAGACCCAGTACTTC
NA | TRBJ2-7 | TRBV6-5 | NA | CASSNRGAGDEQYF | TGTGCCAGCAGTAATAGGGGGGCAGGGGACGAGCAGTACTTC
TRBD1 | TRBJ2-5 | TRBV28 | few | CASSIPRQGTRETQYF | TGTGCCAGCAGTATTCCGAGACAGGGAACGAGGGAGACCCAGTACTTC
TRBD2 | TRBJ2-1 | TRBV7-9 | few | CASSRRPGTSGGADNEQFF | TGTGCCAGCAGCCGACGCCCCGGGACTAGCGGGGGGGCGGACAATGAGCAGTTCTTC
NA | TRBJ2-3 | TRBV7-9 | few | CASSSTWGRQSQYF | TGTGCCAGCAGCTCAACATGGGGCAGACAGTCTCAGTATTTT
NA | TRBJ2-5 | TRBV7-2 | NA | CASSLGVSGRQSETQYF | TGTGCCAGCAGCTTAGGGGTGAGCGGCAGGCAGTCGGAGACCCAGTACTTC
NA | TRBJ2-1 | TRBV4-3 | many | CASSQQGSGDEQFF | TGCGCCAGCAGCCAACAGGGATCCGGCGATGAGCAGTTCTTC
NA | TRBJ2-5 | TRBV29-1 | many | CSGTRWALARQETQYF | TGCAGCGGGACCCGGTGGGCCCTAGCGCGTCAAGAGACCCAGTACTTC
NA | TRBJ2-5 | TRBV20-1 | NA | CSARRGGETQYF | TGCAGTGCTAGGAGGGGAGGAGAGACCCAGTACTTC
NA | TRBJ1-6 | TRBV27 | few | CATKLGVYNSPLHF | TGTGCCACCAAATTGGGGGTTTATAATTCACCCCTCCACTTT
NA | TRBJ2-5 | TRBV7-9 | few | CASSDTWETQYF | TGTGCCAGCAGCGATACCTGGGAGACCCAGTACTTC
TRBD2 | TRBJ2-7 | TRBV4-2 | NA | CASSQGGATSGSYEQYF | TGTGCCAGCAGCCAAGGTGGGGCGACTAGCGGGAGCTACGAGCAGTACTTC